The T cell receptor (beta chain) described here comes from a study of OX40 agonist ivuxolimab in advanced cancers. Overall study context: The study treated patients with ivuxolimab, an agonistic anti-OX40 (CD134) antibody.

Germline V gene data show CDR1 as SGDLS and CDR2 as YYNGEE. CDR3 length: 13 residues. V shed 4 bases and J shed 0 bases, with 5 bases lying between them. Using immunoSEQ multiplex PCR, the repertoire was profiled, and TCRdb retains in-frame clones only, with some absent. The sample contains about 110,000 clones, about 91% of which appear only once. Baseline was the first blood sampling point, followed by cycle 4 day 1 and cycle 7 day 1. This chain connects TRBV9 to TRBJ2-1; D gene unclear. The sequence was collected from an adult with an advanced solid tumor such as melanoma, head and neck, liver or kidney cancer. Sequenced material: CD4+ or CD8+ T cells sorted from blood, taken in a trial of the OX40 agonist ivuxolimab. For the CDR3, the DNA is TGTGCCAGCAGCTTCAGCTCCTACAATGAGCAGTTCTTC. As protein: CASSFSSYNEQFF. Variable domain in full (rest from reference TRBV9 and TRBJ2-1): DSGVTQTPKHLITATGQRVTLRCSPRSGDLSVYWYQQSLDQGLQFLIQYYNGEERAKGNILERFSAQQFPDLHSELNLSSLELGDSALYFCASSFSSYNEQFFGPGTRLTVL.